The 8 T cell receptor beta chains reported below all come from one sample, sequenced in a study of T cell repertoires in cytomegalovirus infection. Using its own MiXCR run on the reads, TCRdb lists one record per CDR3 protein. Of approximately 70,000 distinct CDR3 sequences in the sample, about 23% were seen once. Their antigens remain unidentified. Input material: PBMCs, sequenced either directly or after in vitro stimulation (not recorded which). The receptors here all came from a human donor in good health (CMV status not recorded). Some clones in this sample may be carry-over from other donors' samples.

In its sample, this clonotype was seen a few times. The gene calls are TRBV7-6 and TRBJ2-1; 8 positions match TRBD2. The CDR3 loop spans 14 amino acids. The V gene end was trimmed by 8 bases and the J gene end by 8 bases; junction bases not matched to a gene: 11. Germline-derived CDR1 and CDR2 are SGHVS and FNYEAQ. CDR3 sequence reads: CASGRGGLVDEQFF. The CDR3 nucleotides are TGTGCCAGCGGCCGCGGGGGGCTCGTGGATGAGCAGTTCTTC.

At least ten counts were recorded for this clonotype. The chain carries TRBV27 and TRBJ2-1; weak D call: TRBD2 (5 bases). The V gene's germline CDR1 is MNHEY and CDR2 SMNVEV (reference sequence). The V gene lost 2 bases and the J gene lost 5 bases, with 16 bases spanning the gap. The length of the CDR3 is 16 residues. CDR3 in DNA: TGTGCCAGCAGTTTAAGTGGACTCACCCGGGACAATGAGCAGTTCTTC. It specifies CASSLSGLTRDNEQFF.

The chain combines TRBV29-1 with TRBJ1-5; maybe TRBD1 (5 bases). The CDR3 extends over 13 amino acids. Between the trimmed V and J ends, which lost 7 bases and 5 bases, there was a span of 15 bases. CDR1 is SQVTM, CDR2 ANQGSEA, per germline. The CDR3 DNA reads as TGCAGCGGCCAGGGATCCCCTGATCAGCCCCAGCATTTT. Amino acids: CSGQGSPDQPQHF.

CDR3: CASSPLAAGRDTDTQYF. DNA of the CDR3: TGTGCCAGCAGCCCCCTCGCTGCCGGGCGTGACACAGATACGCAGTATTTT. This chain uses TRBV7-7 with TRBJ2-3; D remains unclear. The CDR3 length is 17 residues. Trimming stripped 5 bases from V and 2 bases from J, with 20 bases between. Germline V gives CDR1 SSHAT, CDR2 FNYEAQ (reference sequence).

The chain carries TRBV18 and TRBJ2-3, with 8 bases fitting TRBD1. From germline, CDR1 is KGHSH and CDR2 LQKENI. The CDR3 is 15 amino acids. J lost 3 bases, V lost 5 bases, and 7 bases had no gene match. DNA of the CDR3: TGTGCCAGCTCATCTGGACAGGGTCGGACAGATACGCAGTATTTT. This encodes CASSSGQGRTDTQYF.

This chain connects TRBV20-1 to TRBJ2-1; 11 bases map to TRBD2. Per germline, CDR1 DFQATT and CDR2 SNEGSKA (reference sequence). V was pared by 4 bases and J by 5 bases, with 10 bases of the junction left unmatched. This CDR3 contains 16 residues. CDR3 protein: CSATLTSGTRDNEQFF. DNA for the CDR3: TGCAGTGCTACCCTGACTAGCGGGACCCGTGACAATGAGCAGTTCTTC.

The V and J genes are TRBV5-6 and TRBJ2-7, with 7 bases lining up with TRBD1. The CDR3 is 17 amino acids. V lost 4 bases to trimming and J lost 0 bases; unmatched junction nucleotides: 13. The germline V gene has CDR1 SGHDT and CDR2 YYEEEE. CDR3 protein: CASSLGLTGHFSYEQYV. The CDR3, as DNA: TGTGCCAGCAGCCTCGGCTTGACAGGGCACTTCTCCTACGAGCAGTACGTC.

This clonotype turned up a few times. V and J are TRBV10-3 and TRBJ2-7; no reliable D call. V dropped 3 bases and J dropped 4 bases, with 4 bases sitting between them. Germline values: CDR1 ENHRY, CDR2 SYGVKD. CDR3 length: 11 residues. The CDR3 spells CAISDVYEQYF. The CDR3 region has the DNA TGTGCCATCAGTGATGTGTACGAGCAGTACTTC.